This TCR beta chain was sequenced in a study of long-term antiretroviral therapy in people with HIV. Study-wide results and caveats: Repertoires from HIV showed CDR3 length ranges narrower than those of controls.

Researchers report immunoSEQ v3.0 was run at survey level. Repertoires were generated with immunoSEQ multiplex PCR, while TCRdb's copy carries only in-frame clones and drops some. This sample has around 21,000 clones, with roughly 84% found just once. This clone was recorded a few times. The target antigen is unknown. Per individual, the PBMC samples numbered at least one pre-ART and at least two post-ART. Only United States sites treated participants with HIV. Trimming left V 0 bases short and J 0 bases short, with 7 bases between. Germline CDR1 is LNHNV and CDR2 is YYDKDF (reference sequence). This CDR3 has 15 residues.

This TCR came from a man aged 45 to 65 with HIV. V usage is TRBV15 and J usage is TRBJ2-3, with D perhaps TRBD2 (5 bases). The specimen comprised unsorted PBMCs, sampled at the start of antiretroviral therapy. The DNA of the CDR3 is TGTGCCACCAGCAGAGATCGGGGTAGCACAGATACGCAGTATTTT. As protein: CATSRDRGSTDTQYF.